This entry lists 4 T cell receptor beta chains sequenced from one sample in a study of T cell responses to AZD1222 COVID-19 vaccine. Repertoires were generated with immunoSEQ multiplex PCR, while TCRdb's copy carries only in-frame clones and drops some. Of fewer than 150,000 clones listed, 85% to 95% are singletons. Sample: peripheral blood, taken on day 0 of AZD1222 vaccination. Receptors originate from an adult in good health.

A note on this clone: This specimen includes other DNA sequences encoding the same CDR3. This sequence joins TRBV12-3 or TRBV12-4 and TRBJ2-7; no definite D call. This CDR3 region has 11 residues. Trimming cost V 1 base and J 4 bases, with 2 bases left between them. This CDR3 reads CASSLGYEQYF. CDR3 DNA sequence: TGTGCCAGCAGTTTAGGGTACGAGCAGTACTTC.

V usage is TRBV7-7 and J usage is TRBJ2-5; maybe TRBD2 (5 bases). V lost 5 bases and J 5 bases, leaving 9 bases between the germline ends. CDR1 and CDR2 from the germline V gene are SSHAT and FNYEAQ (reference sequence). CDR3 length equals 12 residues. Here the CDR3 DNA reads TGTGCCAGCAGCCCCGAGGGTGAGACCCAGTACTTC. It yields the protein CASSPEGETQYF.

This clone was detected a few times. The chain uses TRBV6-5 and TRBJ1-1, with 7 bases that match TRBD1. V lost 6 bases to trimming and J lost 1 base; unmatched junction nucleotides: 5. Germline-derived CDR1 and CDR2 are MNHEY and SVGAGI. The CDR3 is 14 residues long. The CDR3 reads CASRVGTANTEAFF. CDR3 DNA: TGTGCCAGCAGGGTAGGGACAGCGAACACTGAAGCTTTCTTT.

The chain uses TRBV4-1 and TRBJ2-2; 7 bases are shared with TRBD1. V was clipped by 4 bases and J by 4 bases; unmatched bases: 15. Germline CDR1 is MGHRA and CDR2 is YSYEKL. The CDR3 runs to 18 residues. In nucleotides, the CDR3 is TGCGCCAGCAGCCCCCGGAGGTTCCGACAGGGATTCACCGGGGAGCTGTTTTTT. This sequence encodes CASSPRRFRQGFTGELFF.